This paragraph covers one TCR beta chain sequence. Some clones are missing from TCRdb's copy, which holds only in-frame ones; the method was immunoSEQ multiplex PCR. The profile shows fewer than 7,500 clones, roughly 80% of them singletons. The germline gives CDR1 SGHTA, CDR2 FQGNSA. Trimming removed 7 bases at V and 4 bases at J, with 19 bases between. The CDR3 loop spans 15 amino acids. The data originate from a study of T cells in tumors after PD-1 blockade. In the study overall: During anti-PD-1 treatment, some patients continued daily vismodegib 150 mg.

Template: tumor biopsy or peripheral blood genomic DNA, 616-6,004 ng per sample. Sequencing used PBMCs, obtained after anti-PD-1 therapy. This TCR was recovered from a human donor with advanced basal cell or squamous cell carcinoma (not recorded which). The V gene is TRBV7-2, the J gene TRBJ1-2; a weak D match, TRBD1 (6 bases). Here the CDR3 DNA reads TGTGCCAGCACCCCCGGGGCAGGGACATCCTATGGCTACACCTTC. Amino acid sequence: CASTPGAGTSYGYTF.